The TCR beta chain under discussion was sequenced for a study of control samples from healthy donors and cancer patients. Trimming removed 7 bases at V and 3 bases at J, with 13 bases between. The germline V gene has CDR1 SGHRS and CDR2 YFSETQ. CDR3 length: 13 residues. Repertoires were generated with immunoSEQ multiplex PCR, while TCRdb's copy carries only in-frame clones and drops some. The sample records tens of thousands of clones, approximately 90% being singletons. Material for sequencing was PBMCs. This TCR was sampled from a man younger than 45 with colorectal cancer. The V gene is TRBV5-1, the J gene TRBJ1-1; no firm D call. CDR3 sequence: CASFDTPDTEAFF. The CDR3, as DNA: TGCGCCAGCTTCGACACACCGGACACTGAAGCTTTCTTT.